Following are 8 T cell receptor beta chains from one sample sequenced in a study of shared clonotypes between healthy human individuals. Produced via immunoSEQ multiplex PCR; TCRdb's table is partial and in-frame only. This table has tens of thousands of clones, 62% appearing once. Sequences were obtained from memory CD8+ T cells sorted from blood. Subset: CD45RO+ cells pooled with CCR7-negative TemRA cells. Receptors originate from a man aged 30-40 years in good health.

This clone was found a few times. The chain combines TRBV7-9 with TRBJ1-1, with TRBD1 matching 8 bases. CDR3 length: 14 residues. Per germline, CDR1 SEHNR and CDR2 FQNEAQ (reference sequence). The ends lost 5 bases at V and 2 bases at J; junction bases unmatched: 4. This CDR3 reads CASSLGQGNTEAFF. The CDR3 DNA follows: TGTGCCAGCAGCCTTGGACAGGGAAACACTGAAGCTTTCTTT.

The chain has TRBV5-6 and TRBJ1-1; D is uncertain. V was pared by 0 bases and J by 4 bases, with 10 bases between. In germline, CDR1 is SGHDT, CDR2 YYEEEE. This CDR3 is built from 14 residues. The CDR3 DNA is TGTGCCAGCAGCTTGGGGGCTGGGAGCACTGAAGCTTTCTTT. This encodes CASSLGAGSTEAFF. Variable domain in full (rest from reference TRBV5-6 and TRBJ1-1): DAGVTQSPTHLIKTRGQQVTLRCSPKSGHDTVSWYQQALGQGPQFIFQYYEEEERQRGNFPDRFSGHQFPNYSSELNVNALLLGDSALYLCASSLGAGSTEAFFGQGTRLTVV.

There are a few counts of this clone. The chain recombines TRBV11-2 with TRBJ2-7; D is possibly TRBD1 (6 bases). Trimming removed 4 bases from V and 2 bases from J, with 12 bases in between. From germline, CDR1 is SGHAT and CDR2 FQNNGV. The CDR3 totals 14 residues. The CDR3, as DNA: TGTGCCAGCAGCTCGACAGGTCGAACCTACGAGCAGTACTTC. Protein: CASSSTGRTYEQYF.

The CDR3 coding sequence is TGCAGCGTTGACTTACAGGGCCAGCAGTACTTC. Translation: CSVDLQGQQYF. The chain is built from TRBV29-1 and TRBJ2-7; possible D gene TRBD1, 6 bases. The CDR3 consists of 11 residues. Germline V gene sequence: CDR1 SQVTM, CDR2 ANQGSEA. Trimming shortened V by 3 bases and J by 8 bases, and 11 bases separated the two germline ends.

The chain combines TRBV7-2 with TRBJ2-7; no definite D call. V dropped 8 bases and J dropped 0 bases, with 14 bases sitting between them. Germline V lookup: CDR1 SGHTA, CDR2 FQGNSA. The length of the CDR3 is 14 residues. The CDR3 is CASGSGRSSYEQYF. The CDR3, as DNA: TGTGCCAGCGGAAGTGGACGGAGCTCCTACGAGCAGTACTTC.

At least ten counts were recorded for this clone. The chain joins TRBV10-3 to TRBJ2-7; either TRBD1 or TRBD2 may fit D (5 bases each). Trimming took off 2 bases at V and 1 base at J, with 6 bases between the two ends. The CDR3 runs 13 residues. Germline V CDR1 and CDR2: ENHRY, SYGVKD. Here the CDR3 DNA reads TGTGCCATCAGTGAGGGGGGATCCTACGAGCAGTACTTC. It yields the protein CAISEGGSYEQYF.

The V call is TRBV4-1, the J call TRBJ1-1; D is unresolved. The germline V gene has CDR1 MGHRA and CDR2 YSYEKL. The V and J ends lost 2 bases and 0 bases respectively, with 10 bases between them. This CDR3 contains 15 residues. Written as DNA, the CDR3 is TGCGCCAGCAGCCAACTCCCAGGCCTGAACACTGAAGCTTTCTTT. Protein: CASSQLPGLNTEAFF.

In this sample, this clone turned up many times. This sequence joins TRBV11-1 and TRBJ2-1; TRBD2 matches 7 bases. Germline lookup yields CDR1 SGHAT and CDR2 FQDESV (reference sequence). This CDR3 contains 14 residues. J lost 5 bases, V lost 5 bases, and 6 bases had no gene match. The CDR3 reads CASSRSGNNNEQFF. Written as DNA, the CDR3 is TGTGCCAGCAGCAGGAGCGGGAACAACAATGAGCAGTTCTTC.